Presented here are 23 T cell receptor beta chains from one specimen sequenced in a study of ipilimumab plus nivolumab after autologous stem cell transplantation. Assay: immunoSEQ multiplex PCR; the TCRdb copy retains only in-frame clones and omits some. The table lists 15,000 to 20,000 clones, 79% of them singletons. Sequenced material: PBMCs, taken in a trial of ipilimumab plus nivolumab as post-transplant consolidation. The receptor source for this set is a male donor with diffuse large B-cell lymphoma.

The CDR3: CASSPPNRAEAEAFF. CDR3 sequence (DNA): TGTGCCAGCTCACCACCGAACAGGGCGGAGGCTGAAGCTTTCTTT. The V gene is TRBV18, the J gene TRBJ1-1, with D tentatively TRBD1 (6 bases). Trimming left V 0 bases short and J 6 bases short, with 14 bases between. The germline V gene encodes CDR1 KGHSH and CDR2 LQKENI. This CDR3 contains 15 residues.

This clone was observed a few times. J is TRBJ2-3 and V is TRBV18; D possibly corresponds to TRBD2 (6 bases). Looked up from germline, CDR1 is KGHSH and CDR2 is LQKENI. The CDR3 runs to 13 residues. V dropped 1 base and J dropped 6 bases, with 8 bases sitting between them. The chain's CDR3 is CASSPRRDDTQYF. DNA of the CDR3: TGTGCCAGCTCACCACGGAGGGATGATACGCAGTATTTT.

This clone was recorded only once. The V call is TRBV10-3, the J call TRBJ1-6; no reliable D call. This CDR3 comprises 14 residues. V shed 2 bases and J shed 9 bases, with 11 bases lying between them. Per the germline V gene, CDR1 is ENHRY and CDR2 is SYGVKD. The CDR3 nucleotides are TGTGCCATCAGTGAGGACGGGGTAGGTTCACCCCTCCACTTT. The encoded protein is CAISEDGVGSPLHF.

V usage is TRBV7-2 and J usage is TRBJ2-5, with D uncertain. Trimming removed 5 bases at V and 2 bases at J, with 9 bases between. Per the germline V gene, CDR1 is SGHTA and CDR2 is FQGNSA. This CDR3 contains 13 residues. The CDR3 coding sequence is TGTGCCAGCAGCGGCGGACCACAAGAGACCCAGTACTTC. Amino acids: CASSGGPQETQYF.

The chain couples TRBV2 to TRBJ1-4; D not resolved. With 8 bases removed from V and 0 bases from J, the gap between germline ends came to 7 bases. Germline V lookup: CDR1 SNHLY, CDR2 FYNNEI. The CDR3 extends over 13 amino acids. The CDR3: CASSATTNEKLFF. CDR3 nucleotide sequence: TGTGCCAGCTCCGCCACAACTAATGAAAAACTGTTTTTT.

This clone has just one count. The gene calls are TRBV7-8 and TRBJ2-1, with D tentatively TRBD1 (6 bases). Trimming cost V 2 bases and J 4 bases, with 12 bases left between them. The germline gives CDR1 SGHVS, CDR2 FQNEAQ. CDR3 length equals 15 residues. CDR3 DNA: TGTGCCAGCAGCTTATTGGCAGGGGCTTACAATGAGCAGTTCTTC. Amino acid sequence: CASSLLAGAYNEQFF.

The chain is built from TRBV5-1 and TRBJ2-7; a possible D gene is TRBD1 (6 bases). Germline V gene lookup returns CDR1 SGHRS and CDR2 YFSETQ. V was clipped by 0 bases and J by 4 bases, with 14 bases between them. There are 15 residues in the CDR3. The CDR3 loop reads CASSLVPGAGYEQYF. The CDR3 DNA follows: TGCGCCAGCAGCTTGGTACCAGGGGCTGGATACGAGCAGTACTTC.

The rearrangement joins TRBV9 to TRBJ2-5; D call uncertain. The CDR3 covers 13 residues. The ends were cut back, 2 bases at V and 4 bases at J, with 9 bases in the middle. Germline values: CDR1 SGDLS, CDR2 YYNGEE. The CDR3 is CASSVLSGETQYF. In nucleotides, the CDR3 is TGTGCCAGCAGCGTTTTATCTGGAGAGACCCAGTACTTC.

This clone appeared a few times. This chain connects TRBV4-1 to TRBJ2-7, with a weak D call TRBD1 (5 bases). The CDR3 totals 14 residues. Germline CDR1 reads MGHRA; CDR2 reads YSYEKL. Trimming removed 4 bases from V and 0 bases from J, with 10 bases in between. The CDR3: CASSPDRSSYEQYF. The CDR3 bases are TGCGCCAGCAGCCCAGACAGAAGCTCCTACGAGCAGTACTTC.

The rearrangement links TRBV6-5 to TRBJ2-6, with unresolved D. The length of the CDR3 is 15 residues. The germline V and J ends were trimmed by 2 bases and 0 bases, with 5 bases remaining between them. Germline CDR1 and CDR2: MNHEY and SVGAGI. CDR3 sequence: CASSYRFSGANVLTF. DNA for the CDR3: TGTGCCAGCAGTTACCGATTCTCTGGGGCCAACGTCCTGACTTTC.

This rearrangement joins TRBV7-8 to TRBJ1-5, with D tentatively TRBD1 (6 bases). This CDR3 comprises 14 residues. Trimming took off 4 bases at V and 5 bases at J, with 12 bases between the two ends. The germline gives CDR1 SGHVS, CDR2 FQNEAQ. The DNA for the CDR3 is TGTGCCAGCAGCTCCCAGGGGCCCGATCAGCCCCAGCATTTT. It translates to CASSSQGPDQPQHF.

The chain joins TRBV28 to TRBJ1-4, with D unclear. CDR1 and CDR2 from the germline V gene are MDHEN and SYDVKM. This CDR3 is built from 13 residues. V lost 3 bases, J lost 10 bases, and 12 bases lay in between. In DNA, the CDR3 is TGTGCCAGCAGTTTGTTGGGTGTAGGAAAACTGTTTTTT. Translating it yields CASSLLGVGKLFF.

This clone was counted a single time. The CDR3 nucleotides read TGTGCCAGCAGCTTAAGGGGGGGGACCCACTATGGCTACACCTTC. It specifies CASSLRGGTHYGYTF. This chain connects TRBV7-2 to TRBJ1-2, with D perhaps TRBD1 (6 bases). V dropped 2 bases and J dropped 3 bases, with 13 bases sitting between them. This CDR3 has 15 amino acids. Germline V gene sequence: CDR1 SGHTA, CDR2 FQGNSA.

The chain joins TRBV19 to TRBJ1-4; possible D gene TRBD1, 6 bases. The CDR3 has 14 residues. V lost 3 bases, J lost 8 bases, and 13 bases lay in between. Germline V gene lookup returns CDR1 LNHDA and CDR2 SQIVND (reference sequence). CDR3: CASSIRQESEKLFF. DNA for the CDR3: TGTGCCAGTAGTATCCGACAGGAGTCAGAAAAACTGTTTTTT.

In this sample, this clone turned up a few times. The chain has TRBV19 and TRBJ1-2; 12 nucleotides align to TRBD1. In germline, CDR1 is LNHDA, CDR2 SQIVND (reference sequence). V trimming: 2 bases; J trimming: 8 bases; junction bases outside the gene matches: 3. The CDR3 spans 14 residues. The CDR3 is CASSIPGTGGGYTF. CDR3 DNA sequence: TGTGCCAGTAGTATACCCGGGACAGGGGGCGGCTACACCTTC.

The rearrangement uses TRBV11-3 and TRBJ2-3; D is undetermined. Per the germline V gene, CDR1 is SGHNT and CDR2 is YENEEA. Trimming stripped 5 bases from V and 5 bases from J, with 14 bases between. The CDR3 extends over 14 amino acids. CDR3 in amino acids: CASSPTPLVDTQYF. In nucleotides, the CDR3 is TGTGCCAGCAGCCCCACCCCCCTCGTAGATACGCAGTATTTT.

The rearrangement uses TRBV18 and TRBJ1-1, with unresolved D. CDR1 and CDR2 (germline): KGHSH, LQKENI. The CDR3 extends over 14 amino acids. V was pared by 6 bases and J by 4 bases, with 15 bases between. CDR3 loop: CASSKDGEVTEAFF. The CDR3, as DNA: TGTGCCAGCTCCAAGGACGGGGAGGTCACTGAAGCTTTCTTT.

This clone was picked up a small number of times. V and J are TRBV7-2 and TRBJ1-1; D call uncertain. The CDR3 contains 15 residues. Trimming pared 1 base from V and 6 bases from J, leaving 15 bases between. Germline CDR1 and CDR2: SGHTA and FQGNSA. The CDR3 here is CASSLGGLGGAEAFF. DNA for the CDR3: TGTGCCAGCAGCTTAGGAGGTTTAGGTGGGGCTGAAGCTTTCTTT.

A few counts support this clone. The chain uses TRBV25-1 and TRBJ2-7; the match to TRBD2 covers 13 bases. The CDR3 loop spans 17 amino acids. Germline V gives CDR1 MGHDK, CDR2 SYGVNS. V was clipped by 6 bases and J by 5 bases; unmatched bases: 13. The DNA for the CDR3 is TGTGCCAGCAGCAGACTAGCGGGAGGAACCCTAGCCCACGAGCAGTACTTC. Translated: CASSRLAGGTLAHEQYF.

The rearrangement joins TRBV9 to TRBJ2-3; 7 positions match TRBD2. The CDR3 spans 12 residues. J lost 2 bases, V lost 7 bases, and 1 base had no gene match. The V gene's germline CDR1 is SGDLS and CDR2 YYNGEE. CDR3 in amino acids: CASGGVTDTQYF. In nucleotides, the CDR3 is TGTGCCAGCGGGGGGGTCACAGATACGCAGTATTTT.

The chain is built from TRBV7-9 and TRBJ1-4, with D tentatively TRBD1 (5 bases). From germline, CDR1 is SEHNR and CDR2 FQNEAQ (reference sequence). The CDR3 consists of 15 residues. Trimming took off 4 bases at V and 0 bases at J, with 9 bases between the two ends. CDR3 protein: CASSWDGSTNEKLFF. CDR3 bases: TGTGCCAGCAGCTGGGACGGATCAACTAATGAAAAACTGTTTTTT.

Only one count was recorded for this clone. The chain is built from TRBV7-2 and TRBJ2-7; D is undetermined. The CDR3 runs to 13 residues. Deletions cut 2 bases from V and 3 bases from J, with 8 bases between. CDR1 and CDR2 (germline): SGHTA, FQGNSA. Written as DNA, the CDR3 is TGTGCCAGCAGCTTACAGCGAGACTACGAGCAGTACTTC. Its protein is CASSLQRDYEQYF.

Only one count was recorded for this clone. The J gene is TRBJ2-2, the V gene TRBV5-1, with 8 bases that match TRBD1. CDR3 size: 15 residues. The germline V gene encodes CDR1 SGHRS and CDR2 YFSETQ. V shed 4 bases, J shed 3 bases, and the junction held 5 bases outside the gene matches. The CDR3 DNA is TGCGCCAGCAGCCCACAGGGGGGAGACACCGGGGAGCTGTTTTTT. It encodes CASSPQGGDTGELFF.